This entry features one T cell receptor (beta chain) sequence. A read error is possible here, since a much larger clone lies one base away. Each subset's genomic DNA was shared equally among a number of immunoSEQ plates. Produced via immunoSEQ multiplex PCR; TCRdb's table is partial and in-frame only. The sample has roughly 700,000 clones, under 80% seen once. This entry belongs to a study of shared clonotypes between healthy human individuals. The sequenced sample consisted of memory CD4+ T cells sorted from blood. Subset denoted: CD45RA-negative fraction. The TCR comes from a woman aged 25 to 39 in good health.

Here the CDR3 reads CASSFSGGYYGYTF. CDR3 nucleotide sequence: TGTGCCAGCAGTTTCTCAGGGGGCTACTATGGCTACACCTTC. The V call is TRBV6-6, the J call TRBJ1-2; 8 bases agree with TRBD1. Germline V gene sequence: CDR1 MNHNY, CDR2 SVGAGI (reference sequence). V was pared by 4 bases and J by 3 bases, with 4 bases of the junction left unmatched. The CDR3 extends over 14 amino acids.